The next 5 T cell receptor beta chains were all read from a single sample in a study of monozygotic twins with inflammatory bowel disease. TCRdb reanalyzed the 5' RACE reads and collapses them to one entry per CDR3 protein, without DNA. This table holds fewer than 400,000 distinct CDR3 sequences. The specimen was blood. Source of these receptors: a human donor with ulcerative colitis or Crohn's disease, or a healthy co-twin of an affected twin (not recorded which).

The CDR3 sequence: CASSLNRFSNQPQHF. This chain uses TRBV19 with TRBJ1-5; TCRdb proposes TRBD1, but this gene call is untestable without DNA. Germline V lookup: CDR1 LNHDA, CDR2 SQIVND (reference sequence). The CDR3 extends over 15 amino acids.

The CDR3 spells CSAPRTDTQYF. The chain uses TRBV20-1 and TRBJ2-3. Germline V gene lookup returns CDR1 DFQATT and CDR2 SNEGSKA (reference sequence). The CDR3 is 11 amino acids.

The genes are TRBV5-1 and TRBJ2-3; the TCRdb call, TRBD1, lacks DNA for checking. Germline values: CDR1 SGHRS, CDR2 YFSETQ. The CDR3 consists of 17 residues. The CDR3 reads CASSLALRGLHTDTQYF.

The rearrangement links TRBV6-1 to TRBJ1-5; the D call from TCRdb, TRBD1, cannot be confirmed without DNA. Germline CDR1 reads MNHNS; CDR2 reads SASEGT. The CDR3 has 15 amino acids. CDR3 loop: CASSTYTGPEQPQHF.

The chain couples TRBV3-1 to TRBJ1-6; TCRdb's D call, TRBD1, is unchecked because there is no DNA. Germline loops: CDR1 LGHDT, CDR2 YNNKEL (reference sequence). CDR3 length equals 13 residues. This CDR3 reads CASSQTGNSPLHF. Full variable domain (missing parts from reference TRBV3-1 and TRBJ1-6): DTAVSQTPKYLVTQMGNDKSIKCEQNLGHDTMYWYKQDSKKFLKIMFSYNNKELIINETVPNRFSPKSPDKAHLNLHINSLELGDSAVYFCASSQTGNSPLHFGNGTRLTVT.